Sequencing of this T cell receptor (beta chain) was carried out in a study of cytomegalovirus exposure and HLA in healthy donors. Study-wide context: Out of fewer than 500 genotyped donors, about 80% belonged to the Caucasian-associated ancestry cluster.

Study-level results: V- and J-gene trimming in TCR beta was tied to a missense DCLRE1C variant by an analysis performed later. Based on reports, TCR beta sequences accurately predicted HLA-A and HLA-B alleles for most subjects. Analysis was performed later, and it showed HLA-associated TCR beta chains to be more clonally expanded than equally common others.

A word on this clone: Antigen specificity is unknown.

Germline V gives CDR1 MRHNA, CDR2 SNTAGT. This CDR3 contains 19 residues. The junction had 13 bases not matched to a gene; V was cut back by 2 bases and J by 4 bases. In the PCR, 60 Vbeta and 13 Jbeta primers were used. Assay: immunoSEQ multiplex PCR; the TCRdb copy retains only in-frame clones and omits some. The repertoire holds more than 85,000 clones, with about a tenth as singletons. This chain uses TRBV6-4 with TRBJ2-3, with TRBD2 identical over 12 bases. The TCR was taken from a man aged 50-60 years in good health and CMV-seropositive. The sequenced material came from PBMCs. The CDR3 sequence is CASSDTRTSGTSRADTQYF. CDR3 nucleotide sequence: TGTGCCAGCAGTGACACGCGGACTAGCGGGACCTCCCGGGCAGATACGCAGTATTTT.